Listed below are T cell receptor beta chains from one sample, sequenced in a study of siplizumab effects on memory and regulatory T cells. Produced via immunoSEQ multiplex PCR; TCRdb's table is partial and in-frame only. The top ten clones hold 15% of a sample with 92,000 or so clones, 85% to 90% of them seen once. Sequences were obtained from CD4+ T cells sorted from blood. The origin of the receptors is a human donor in good health. CDR3s include the opening cysteine and the closing phenylalanine or tryptophan.

TRBV7-3	TRBJ2-3	CASSSAVADTQYF
TRBV28	TRBJ1-5	CATLPSSGELDQPQHF
TRBV30	TRBJ1-5	CAWSAVTAGNQPQHF
TRBV5-6	TRBJ2-2	CASSLFLTGRTGELFF
TRBV6-6	TRBJ2-7	CASSGPGDPQYF
TRBV6-1	TRBJ1-5	CASSDRDVTAQHF
TRBV5-1	TRBJ2-5	CASSLAPGEGETQYF
TRBV28	TRBJ1-2	CASSLVGAGGYTF
TRBV27	TRBJ2-1	CASSPRISQNNEQFF
TRBV7-3	TRBJ2-5	CASSLGTGETQYF
TRBV15	TRBJ2-3	CATSAGTLGTDTQYF
TRBV30	TRBJ2-3	CAWSMTYSTDTQYF
TRBV7-2	TRBJ2-4	CASRSHREGNIQYF
TRBV28	TRBJ2-1	CASFSKGFSYNEQFF
TRBV7-8	TRBJ2-1	CASSLETATYNEQFF
TRBV6-1	TRBJ1-1	CASSVGRRNTEAFF
TRBV19	TRBJ2-7	CASSISGGGQSSYEQYF
TRBV18	TRBJ2-2	CASSRSAGGGYTGELFF
TRBV28	TRBJ1-5	CASSFYRASQPQHF
TRBV7-2	TRBJ2-1	CASSLSWEWYNEQFF
TRBV5-1	TRBJ2-5	CASSFFTFDTQYF
TRBV7-2	TRBJ2-7	CASSLGGGGGSYEQYF
TRBV9	TRBJ1-2	CASSDGTLLGGYGYTF
TRBV30	TRBJ2-5	CAWAGPVGTQYF
TRBV9	TRBJ2-1	CASSVEAGQRNEQFF
TRBV5-1	TRBJ2-3	CASSPLAASTDTQYF
TRBV7-8	TRBJ2-7	CASSLSGDSYEQYF
TRBV5-8	TRBJ2-7	CASRTTTGTYEQYF
TRBV30	TRBJ1-5	CAWSGTNQPQHF
TRBV2	TRBJ1-4	CAGGRERDEKLFF
TRBV11-1	TRBJ2-3	CASSADRLWGDTQYF
TRBV30	TRBJ2-7	CAWAPRPYEQYF
TRBV4-3	TRBJ2-1	CASSQEASGSYNEQFF
TRBV18	TRBJ2-5	CASSPPGPRETQYF
TRBV7-9	TRBJ2-1	CASSPRRGLAGTHNEQFF